One sample yielded the 3 T cell receptor beta chains listed below, sequenced in a study of shared clonotypes between healthy human individuals. Some clones are missing from TCRdb's copy, which holds only in-frame ones; the method was immunoSEQ multiplex PCR. This sample carries about 2.3 million clones, 85% to 95% of them seen once, and the ten largest clones take roughly 0.34%. Material for sequencing was naive CD4+ T cells from PBMCs. Specified subset: CD45RA+ positively selected. The source of these receptors is a man in his late teens or twenties in good health. Some clones in this sample may be carry-over from other donors' samples.

The gene calls are TRBV28 and TRBJ2-5, with D perhaps given as TRBD1 or TRBD2 (5 bases each). Germline V gene data show CDR1 as MDHEN and CDR2 as SYDVKM. This CDR3 comprises 14 residues. Trimming shortened V by 5 bases and J by 2 bases, and 12 bases separated the two germline ends. The CDR3 DNA reads TGTGCCAGCAGTCCCGTTGGGGGACAAGAGACCCAGTACTTC. Protein sequence: CASSPVGGQETQYF.

The chain combines TRBV28 with TRBJ1-5; D call uncertain. CDR1 and CDR2 (germline): MDHEN, SYDVKM. The CDR3 runs 15 residues. V was pared by 11 bases and J by 6 bases, with 23 bases between. The CDR3 region is CAASLRAGGGQPQHF. CDR3 bases: TGTGCCGCTTCCCTGAGGGCAGGAGGTGGTCAGCCCCAGCATTTT.

This clone was detected a few times. The chain links TRBV7-9 to TRBJ2-3; D is ambiguous. The CDR3 sequence is 10 residues long. Trimming cost V 4 bases and J 8 bases, with 4 bases left between them. Per the germline V gene, CDR1 is SEHNR and CDR2 is FQNEAQ (reference sequence). The CDR3 spells CASSSGTQYF. DNA for the CDR3: TGTGCCAGCAGCTCGGGTACGCAGTATTTT.